These 11 T cell receptor beta chains were all obtained from the same sample, sequenced in a study of liver allograft versus peripheral blood T cells. For the study at large: Transplanted livers and recipients' peripheral blood had their T cell receptor repertoires compared.

Via MiXCR, TCRdb re-called the reads, giving one row per CDR3 protein. The top ten hold approximately 15% of the sample, which has under 2,000 distinct CDR3 sequences, roughly 16% seen once. These TCRs come from a human patient who had a liver transplant. A subset of T cells may come from the graft donor.

By frequency in the sample, this clonotype is medium-sized (0.01 to 0.1%). DNA for the CDR3: TGTGCCAGCAGCAACAGACAGCAAAGAACTGGAAACACCATATATTTT. Its translation: CASSNRQQRTGNTIYF. This chain connects TRBV9 to TRBJ1-3; tentative D call: TRBD1 (5 bases). The CDR3 length is 16 residues. The V and J ends lost 4 bases and 2 bases respectively, with 16 bases between them. Germline V gene data show CDR1 as SGDLS and CDR2 as YYNGEE.

In this sample, this clonotype is medium-sized (0.01 to 0.1%). CDR3 bases: TGTGCCAGTAGTATTGGAGGTTTTAATGAAAAACTGTTTTTT. Its protein product is CASSIGGFNEKLFF. The rearrangement joins TRBV19 to TRBJ1-4, with no clear D. Trimming cost V 3 bases and J 4 bases, with 9 bases left between them. The CDR3 has 14 residues. Germline V gene sequence: CDR1 LNHDA, CDR2 SQIVND (reference sequence).

Sample share makes this clonotype large. The chain carries TRBV6-5 and TRBJ1-3; D ambiguous. The CDR3 length is 15 residues. Germline loops: CDR1 MNHEY, CDR2 SVGAGI. V gave up 6 bases and J gave up 0 bases, with 12 bases separating them. Here the CDR3 DNA reads TGTGCCAGCAGAAAGAAAGGGAACTCTGGAAACACCATATATTTT. This gives the protein CASRKKGNSGNTIYF.

A remark on this clonotype: Being one base from a much bigger clone, this may be a read error. This chain's CDR3 is CVSMKGGYGELFF. The CDR3 DNA reads TGTGTCAGCATGAAAGGGGGCTACGGGGAGCTGTTTTTT. The chain carries TRBV11-3 and TRBJ2-2; 7 bases are shared with TRBD1. The germline gives CDR1 SGHNT, CDR2 YENEEA. The CDR3 spans 13 residues.

This clonotype is termed medium-sized (0.01 to 0.1%). V gene TRBV29-1 combines with J gene TRBJ1-1; D gene unclear. V lost 4 bases and J 0 bases, leaving 9 bases between the germline ends. The CDR3 runs 13 residues. Germline V lookup: CDR1 SQVTM, CDR2 ANQGSEA. DNA of the CDR3: TGCAGCGTTGTTAAGGTCGTGAACACTGAAGCTTTCTTT. Translating it yields CSVVKVVNTEAFF.

By proportion, this clonotype is medium-sized (0.01 to 0.1%). The chain employs TRBV27 and TRBJ1-1; no clear D. The CDR3 has 13 amino acids. The V end was cut by 3 bases, the J end by 1 base, with 6 bases between. Germline CDR1 MNHEY, CDR2 SMNVEV (reference sequence). In DNA, the CDR3 is TGTGCCAGCAGTTTTAGACAGAACACTGAAGCTTTCTTT. Protein: CASSFRQNTEAFF.

This clonotype was counted only a few times. This CDR3 reads CASSVDTGTQTQYF. CDR3 sequence (DNA): TGTGCCAGCAGCGTAGATACGGGGACCCAGACCCAGTACTTC. This rearrangement joins TRBV9 to TRBJ2-5; either TRBD1 or TRBD2 may supply D (5 bases each). The CDR3 runs 14 residues. CDR1 and CDR2 (germline): SGDLS, YYNGEE. V lost 0 bases and J lost 6, with 12 bases in between.

This clonotype is judged large (0.1 to 1%). V is TRBV29-1 and J is TRBJ1-2, with unresolved D. This CDR3 is 12 amino acids long. The germline CDR1 and CDR2 sequences are SQVTM and ANQGSEA. Trimming pared 3 bases from V and 2 bases from J, leaving 7 bases between. The CDR3, as DNA: TGCAGCGTTGACGGAACCAACTATGGCTACACCTTC. As protein: CSVDGTNYGYTF.

Sample share makes this clonotype medium-sized. The chain carries TRBV6-6 and TRBJ2-3, with TRBD1 identical over 7 bases. CDR3 length equals 16 residues. V lost 4 bases and J lost 3; bases outside the gene matches: 10. Germline assignment: CDR1 MNHNY and CDR2 SVGAGI (reference sequence). CDR3 nucleotides: TGTGCCAGCAGTTCCCGAGACAGGGCAGGAACAGATACGCAGTATTTT. This sequence encodes CASSSRDRAGTDTQYF.

V usage is TRBV30 and J usage is TRBJ2-4; D might be TRBD1 or TRBD2, each matching 6 bases. Germline V CDR1 and CDR2: GTSNPN, SVGIG (reference sequence). Trimming took off 0 bases at V and 2 bases at J, with 17 bases between the two ends. The CDR3 is 17 amino acids. CDR3 amino acids: CAWSVQTGAATKNIQYF. The DNA for the CDR3 is TGTGCCTGGAGTGTACAGACGGGGGCTGCAACCAAAAACATTCAGTACTTC.

This clonotype is classed as medium-sized (0.01 to 0.1%). The chain couples TRBV6-6 to TRBJ1-1; D unresolved. V gave up 5 bases and J gave up 7 bases, with 14 bases separating them. Germline-derived CDR1 and CDR2 are MNHNY and SVGAGI (reference sequence). The CDR3 consists of 13 residues. The CDR3 DNA is TGTGCCAGCAGTCCCCCCGGGGTGAGTGAAGCTTTCTTT. Translation: CASSPPGVSEAFF.